The present entry profiles one TCR beta chain with its context. Its antigen is currently unknown. The data originate from a study of T cell repertoires in cytomegalovirus infection. Study-wide results and caveats: HLA-C-restricted, CMV-specific TCR beta clonotypes were dominant ex vivo.

MiXCR was run by TCRdb on the reads, yielding one entry per CDR3 protein. The sample yields some 920,000 distinct CDR3 sequences, around 32% seen once. This CDR3 contains 15 residues. V was cut by 0 bases and J by 9 bases, with 17 bases left in between. CDR1 SEHNR and CDR2 FQNEAQ come from the germline V gene (reference sequence). V is TRBV7-9 and J is TRBJ2-5, with D perhaps being TRBD1 or TRBD2 (5 bases each). Specimen: cultured CD8+ T cells from PBMCs, collected from culture after CMV antigen stimulation. The receptor was derived from a human donor in good health (CMV status not recorded). Some clones in this sample may be carry-over from other donors' samples. In DNA form, the CDR3 reads TGTGCCAGCAGCTTAGCGTCGGGACCCCTTCGGGCCCAGTACTTC. Translated, it gives CASSLASGPLRAQYF.